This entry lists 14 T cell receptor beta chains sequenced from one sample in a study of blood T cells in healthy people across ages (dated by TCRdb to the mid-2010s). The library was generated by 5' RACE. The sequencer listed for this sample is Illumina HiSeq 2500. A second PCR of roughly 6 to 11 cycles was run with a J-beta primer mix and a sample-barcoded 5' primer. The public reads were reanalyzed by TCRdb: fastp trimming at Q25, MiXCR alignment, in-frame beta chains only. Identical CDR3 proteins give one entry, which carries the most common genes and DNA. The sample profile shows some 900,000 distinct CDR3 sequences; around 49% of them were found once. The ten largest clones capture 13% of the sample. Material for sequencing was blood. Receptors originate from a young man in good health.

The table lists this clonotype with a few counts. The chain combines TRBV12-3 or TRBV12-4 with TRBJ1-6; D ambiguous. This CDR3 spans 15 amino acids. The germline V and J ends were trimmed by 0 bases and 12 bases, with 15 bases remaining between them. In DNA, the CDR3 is TGTGCCAGCAGTTTAGCGCAGCCCGGTCAAGGACCCCTCCACTTT. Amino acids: CASSLAQPGQGPLHF.

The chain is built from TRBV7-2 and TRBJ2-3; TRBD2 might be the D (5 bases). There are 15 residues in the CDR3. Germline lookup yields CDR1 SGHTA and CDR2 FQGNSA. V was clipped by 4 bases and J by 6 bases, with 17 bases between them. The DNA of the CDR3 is TGTGCCAGCAGCTCCGATGGCGGGCCCTTGGATACGCAGTATTTT. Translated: CASSSDGGPLDTQYF. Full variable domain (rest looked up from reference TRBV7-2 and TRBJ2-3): GAGVSQSPSNKVTEKGKDVELRCDPISGHTALYWYRQSLGQGLEFLIYFQGNSAPDKSGLPSDRFSAERTGGSVSTLTIQRTQQEDSAVYLCASSSDGGPLDTQYFGPGTRLTVL.

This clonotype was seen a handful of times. CDR3: CASSSTTSGGAPANEQFF. The CDR3, as DNA: TGTGCCAGCAGCTCGACAACTAGCGGGGGGGCCCCCGCCAATGAGCAGTTCTTC. The V gene is TRBV11-2, the J gene TRBJ2-1; TRBD2 matches 13 bases. CDR1 and CDR2 (germline): SGHAT, FQNNGV. This CDR3 contains 18 residues. Unmatched junction bases numbered 12, after V lost 4 bases and J lost 6 bases.

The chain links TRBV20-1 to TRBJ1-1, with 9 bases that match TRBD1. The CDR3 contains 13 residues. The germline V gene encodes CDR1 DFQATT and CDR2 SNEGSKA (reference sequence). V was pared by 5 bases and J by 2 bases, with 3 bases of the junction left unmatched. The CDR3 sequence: CSAGTGFNTEAFF. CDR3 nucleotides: TGCAGTGCTGGGACAGGGTTTAACACTGAAGCTTTCTTT.

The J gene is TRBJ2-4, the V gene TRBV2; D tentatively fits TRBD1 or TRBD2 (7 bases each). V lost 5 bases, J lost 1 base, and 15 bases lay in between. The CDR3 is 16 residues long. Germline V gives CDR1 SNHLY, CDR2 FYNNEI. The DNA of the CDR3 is TGTGCCAGCAGTACAGGGGAGGGGGTGGCCAAAAACATTCAGTACTTC. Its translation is CASSTGEGVAKNIQYF.

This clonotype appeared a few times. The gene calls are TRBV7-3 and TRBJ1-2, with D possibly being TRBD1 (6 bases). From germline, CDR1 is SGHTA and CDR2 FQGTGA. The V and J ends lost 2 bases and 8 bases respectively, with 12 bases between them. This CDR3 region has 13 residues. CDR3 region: CASSLQGTGGYTF. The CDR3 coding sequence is TGTGCCAGCAGCTTACAGGGGACGGGCGGCTACACCTTC.

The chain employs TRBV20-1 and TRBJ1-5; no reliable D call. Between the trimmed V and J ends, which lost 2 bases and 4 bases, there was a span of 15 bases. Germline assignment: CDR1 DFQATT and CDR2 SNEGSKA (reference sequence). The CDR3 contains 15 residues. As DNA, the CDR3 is TGCAGTGCTAGACCACCACCGGGGAGGAATCAGCCCCAGCATTTT. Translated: CSARPPPGRNQPQHF.

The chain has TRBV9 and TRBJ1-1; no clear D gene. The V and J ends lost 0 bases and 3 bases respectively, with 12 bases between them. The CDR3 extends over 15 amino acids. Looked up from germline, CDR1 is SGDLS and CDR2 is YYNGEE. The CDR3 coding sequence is TGTGCCAGCAGCGTAGTGGCCAGGCAGGACACTGAAGCTTTCTTT. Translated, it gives CASSVVARQDTEAFF.

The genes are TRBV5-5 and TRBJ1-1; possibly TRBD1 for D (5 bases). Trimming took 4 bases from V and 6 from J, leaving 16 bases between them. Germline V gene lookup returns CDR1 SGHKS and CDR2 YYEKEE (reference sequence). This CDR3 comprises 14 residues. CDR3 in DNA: TGTGCCAGCAGCGAGAGCTCATGGGGCGCTGAAGCTTTCTTT. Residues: CASSESSWGAEAFF.

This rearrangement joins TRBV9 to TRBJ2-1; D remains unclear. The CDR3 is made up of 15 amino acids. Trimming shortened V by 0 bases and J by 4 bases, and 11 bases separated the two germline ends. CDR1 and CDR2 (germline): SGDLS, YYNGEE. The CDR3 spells CASSVGRTDYNEQFF. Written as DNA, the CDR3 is TGTGCCAGCAGCGTAGGACGGACGGATTACAATGAGCAGTTCTTC.

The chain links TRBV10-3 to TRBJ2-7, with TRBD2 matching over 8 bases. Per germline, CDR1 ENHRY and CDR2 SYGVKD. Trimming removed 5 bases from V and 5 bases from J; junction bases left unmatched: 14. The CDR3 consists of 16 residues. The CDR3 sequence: CAISSMVSGSFDEQYF. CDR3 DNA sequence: TGTGCCATCAGTTCTATGGTGAGCGGGAGCTTCGACGAGCAGTACTTC.

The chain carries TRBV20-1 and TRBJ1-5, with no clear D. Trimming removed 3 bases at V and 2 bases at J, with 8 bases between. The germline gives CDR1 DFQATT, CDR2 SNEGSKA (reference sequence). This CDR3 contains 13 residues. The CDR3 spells CSARGDGNQPQHF. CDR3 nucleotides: TGCAGTGCTAGGGGAGACGGCAATCAGCCCCAGCATTTT.

Written as DNA, the CDR3 is TGCAGTGCTAGGGTCCCACCGGCCCAAGAGACCCAGTACTTC. As protein: CSARVPPAQETQYF. J is TRBJ2-5 and V is TRBV20-1; D is unresolved. From germline, CDR1 is DFQATT and CDR2 SNEGSKA (reference sequence). The CDR3 spans 14 residues. V was cut by 3 bases and J by 1 base, with 12 bases left in between.

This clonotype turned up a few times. CDR3 region: CASSRGSAQGYNEQFF. CDR3 nucleotides: TGTGCCAGCAGTCGCGGATCGGCTCAGGGGTACAATGAGCAGTTCTTC. The chain has TRBV12-3 or TRBV12-4 and TRBJ2-1; tentatively, D is TRBD1 (6 bases). There are 16 residues in the CDR3. Trimming left V 5 bases short and J 4 bases short, with 18 bases between.